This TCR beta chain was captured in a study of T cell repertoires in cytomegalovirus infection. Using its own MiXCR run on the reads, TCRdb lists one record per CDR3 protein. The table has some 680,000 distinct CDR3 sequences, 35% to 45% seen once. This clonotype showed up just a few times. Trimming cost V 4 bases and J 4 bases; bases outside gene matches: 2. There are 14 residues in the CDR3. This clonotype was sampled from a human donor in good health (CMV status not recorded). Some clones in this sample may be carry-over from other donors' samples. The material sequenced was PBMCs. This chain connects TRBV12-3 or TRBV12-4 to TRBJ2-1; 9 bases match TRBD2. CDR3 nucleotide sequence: TGTGCCAGCAGTTGGCGGGGGGGTTACAATGAGCAGTTCTTC. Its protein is CASSWRGGYNEQFF.